This note documents a single T cell receptor (beta chain) sequence. Its antigen is not known. Germline lookup yields CDR1 LNHNV and CDR2 YYDKDF (reference sequence). CDR3 size: 13 residues. V was pared by 9 bases and J by 2 bases, with 11 bases between. Every one of the donors was a Caucasian adult that lived in Nashville, Tennessee. This sample is part of a study of shared clonotypes between healthy human individuals. Tens of thousands of T cell genomes (around 200 ng DNA) went into each sorted-subset replicate. The assay was immunoSEQ multiplex PCR, and TCRdb's table has in-frame clones only and misses some. In the table there are 650,000 to 800,000 clones, roughly 72% of which are singletons. Broader study findings: Generation probabilities of non-shared clonotypes were lower (relative to those shared by all four donors).

The clonotype originates from a woman under 40 in good health. Sequencing was carried out using memory CD4+ T cells sorted from blood. Regarding subset: CD45RA-negative fraction. The rearrangement uses TRBV15 and TRBJ1-5; no firm D call. DNA of the CDR3: TGTGCCACTGCCGGGGTGGGCAATCAGCCCCAGCATTTT. Its translation: CATAGVGNQPQHF.